The present TCR beta chain was sequenced within a study of TIL therapy for anti-PD-1-resistant metastatic lung cancer. The immunoSEQ assay was v3. Libraries were sequenced to around 2 million read pairs (survey) or 5-6 million (deep). Produced via immunoSEQ multiplex PCR; TCRdb's table is partial and in-frame only. The sample shows tens of thousands of clones, approximately 72% of them seen only once. By proportion, this clone is medium-sized (0.01 to 0.1%). The antigen is not known. J lost 11 bases, V lost 5 bases, and 10 bases had no gene match. This CDR3 comprises 15 residues. CDR1 SGHTA and CDR2 FQGNSA come from the germline V gene. Stated time point: pre-treatment sample, taken before nivolumab and TIL therapy. The tumor samples were excised metastases, mostly pleural nodules or supraclavicular lymph nodes. Progressing patients received lymphodepletion, expanded TIL infusion and IL-2. Study-wide results and caveats: Treatment-naive, never-smoker and oncogene-addicted patients were overrepresented in this highly selected cohort.

This chain joins TRBV7-2 and TRBJ1-6; 9 nucleotides agree with TRBD1. The sequenced sample was tumor tissue, obtained at baseline. The sequence was collected from a person between 25 and 79 years old with non-small cell lung cancer. CDR3 protein: CASSPPGQGRAPLHF. CDR3 bases: TGTGCCAGCAGCCCCCCGGGACAGGGAAGGGCACCCCTCCACTTT.